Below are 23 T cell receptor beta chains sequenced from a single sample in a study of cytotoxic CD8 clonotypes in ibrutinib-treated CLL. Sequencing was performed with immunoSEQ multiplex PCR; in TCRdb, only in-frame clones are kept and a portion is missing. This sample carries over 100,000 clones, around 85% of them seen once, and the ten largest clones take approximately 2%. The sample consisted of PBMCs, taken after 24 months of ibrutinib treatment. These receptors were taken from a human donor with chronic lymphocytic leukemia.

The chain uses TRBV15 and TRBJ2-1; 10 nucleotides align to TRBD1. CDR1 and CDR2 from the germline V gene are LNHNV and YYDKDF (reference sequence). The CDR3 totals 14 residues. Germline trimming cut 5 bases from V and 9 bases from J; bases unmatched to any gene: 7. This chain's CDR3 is CATSHRQGAGEQFF. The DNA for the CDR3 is TGTGCCACCAGCCACCGACAGGGGGCGGGTGAGCAGTTCTTC.

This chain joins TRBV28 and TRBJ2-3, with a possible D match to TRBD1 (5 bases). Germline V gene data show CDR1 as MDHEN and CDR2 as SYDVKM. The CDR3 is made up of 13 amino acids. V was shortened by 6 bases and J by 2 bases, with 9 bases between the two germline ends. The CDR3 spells CASRRQNTDTQYF. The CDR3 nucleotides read TGTGCCAGCAGGAGACAGAACACAGATACGCAGTATTTT.

CDR3: CASSPTRLRPGNEQFF. CDR3 DNA: TGCGCCAGCAGCCCCACCCGGCTGCGACCGGGTAATGAGCAGTTCTTC. The chain couples TRBV4-1 to TRBJ2-1; D is undetermined. Germline V lookup: CDR1 MGHRA, CDR2 YSYEKL. With 4 bases removed from V and 7 bases from J, the gap between germline ends came to 20 bases. The CDR3 is 16 residues long.

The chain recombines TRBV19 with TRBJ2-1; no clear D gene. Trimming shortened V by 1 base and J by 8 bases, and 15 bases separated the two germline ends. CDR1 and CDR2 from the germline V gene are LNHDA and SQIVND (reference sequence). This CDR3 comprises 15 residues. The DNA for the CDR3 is TGTGCCAGTAGTATAGTGGGATCGATGGGCGATGAGCAGTTCTTC. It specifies CASSIVGSMGDEQFF.

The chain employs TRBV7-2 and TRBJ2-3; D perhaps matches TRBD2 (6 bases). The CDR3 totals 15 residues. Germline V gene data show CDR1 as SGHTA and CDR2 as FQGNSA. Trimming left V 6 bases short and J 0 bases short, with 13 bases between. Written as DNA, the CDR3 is TGTGCCAGCAGTTATACCGGGACTAGCACAGATACGCAGTATTTT. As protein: CASSYTGTSTDTQYF.

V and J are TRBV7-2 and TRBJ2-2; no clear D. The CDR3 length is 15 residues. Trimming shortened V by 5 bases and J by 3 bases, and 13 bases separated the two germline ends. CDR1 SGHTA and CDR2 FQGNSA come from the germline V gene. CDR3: CASSPFRPDTGELFF. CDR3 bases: TGTGCCAGCAGCCCCTTCCGACCCGACACCGGGGAGCTGTTTTTT.

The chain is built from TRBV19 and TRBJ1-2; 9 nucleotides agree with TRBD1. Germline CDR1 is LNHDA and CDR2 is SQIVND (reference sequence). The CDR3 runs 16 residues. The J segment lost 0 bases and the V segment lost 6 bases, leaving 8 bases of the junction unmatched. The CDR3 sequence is CASSRTRQGANYGYTF. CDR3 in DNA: TGTGCCAGTAGCCGGACCCGACAGGGGGCTAACTATGGCTACACCTTC.

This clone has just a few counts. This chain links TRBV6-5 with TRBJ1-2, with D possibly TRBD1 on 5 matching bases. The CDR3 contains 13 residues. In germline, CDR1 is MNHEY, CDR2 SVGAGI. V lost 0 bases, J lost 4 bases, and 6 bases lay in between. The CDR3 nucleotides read TGTGCCAGCAGTTACTCTGGGACCTATGGCTACACCTTC. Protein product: CASSYSGTYGYTF.

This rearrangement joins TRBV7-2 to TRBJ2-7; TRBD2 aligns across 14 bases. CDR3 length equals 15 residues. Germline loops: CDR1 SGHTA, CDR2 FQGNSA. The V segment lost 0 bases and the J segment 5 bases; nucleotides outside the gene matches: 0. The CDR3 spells CASSLAGLAGDEQYF. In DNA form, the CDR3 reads TGTGCCAGCAGCTTAGCGGGACTAGCGGGAGACGAGCAGTACTTC. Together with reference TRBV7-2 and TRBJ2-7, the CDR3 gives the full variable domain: GAGVSQSPSNKVTEKGKDVELRCDPISGHTALYWYRQSLGQGLEFLIYFQGNSAPDKSGLPSDRFSAERTGGSVSTLTIQRTQQEDSAVYLCASSLAGLAGDEQYFGPGTRLTVT.

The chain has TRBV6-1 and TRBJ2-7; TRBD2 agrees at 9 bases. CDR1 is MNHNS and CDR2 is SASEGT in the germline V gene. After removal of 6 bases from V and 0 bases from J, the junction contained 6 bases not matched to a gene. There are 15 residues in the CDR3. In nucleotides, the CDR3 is TGTGCCAGCAGCGCCCTGACTAGCGGCTCCTACGAGCAGTACTTC. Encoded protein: CASSALTSGSYEQYF.

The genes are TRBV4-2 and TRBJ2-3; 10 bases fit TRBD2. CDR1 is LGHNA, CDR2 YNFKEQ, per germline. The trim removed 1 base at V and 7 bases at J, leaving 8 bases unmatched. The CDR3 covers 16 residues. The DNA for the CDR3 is TGTGCCAGCAGCCAAGTCGGTAGCGGGGGGCCTAATACGCAGTATTTT. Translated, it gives CASSQVGSGGPNTQYF.

CDR3: CAPRAGDEEKLFF. The CDR3 nucleotides read TGTGCCCCCAGGGCCGGGGATGAAGAAAAACTGTTTTTT. J is TRBJ1-4 and V is TRBV21-1. TRBV21-1 is tagged as a pseudogene. The CDR3 loop spans 13 amino acids.

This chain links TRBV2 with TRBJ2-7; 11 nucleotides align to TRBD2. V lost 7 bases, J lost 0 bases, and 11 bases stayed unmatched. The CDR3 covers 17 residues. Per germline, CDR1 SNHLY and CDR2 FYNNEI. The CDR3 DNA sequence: TGTGCCAGCACGCGGCCGGGACTAGCGGCCAGCTCCTACGAGCAGTACTTC. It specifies CASTRPGLAASSYEQYF.

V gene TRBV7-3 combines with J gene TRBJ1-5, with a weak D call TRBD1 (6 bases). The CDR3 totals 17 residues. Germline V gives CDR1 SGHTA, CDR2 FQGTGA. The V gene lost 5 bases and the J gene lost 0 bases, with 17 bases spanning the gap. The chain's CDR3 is CASSPWTVFFSNQPQHF. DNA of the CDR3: TGTGCCAGCAGCCCTTGGACAGTTTTTTTTAGCAATCAGCCCCAGCATTTT.

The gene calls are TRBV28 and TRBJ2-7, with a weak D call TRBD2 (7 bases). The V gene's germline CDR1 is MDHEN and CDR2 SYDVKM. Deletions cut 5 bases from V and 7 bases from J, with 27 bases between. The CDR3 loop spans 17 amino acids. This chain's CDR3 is CASSPATGTRGGNEQYF. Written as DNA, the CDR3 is TGTGCCAGCAGTCCGGCCACCGGGACAAGGGGGGGTAATGAGCAGTACTTC.

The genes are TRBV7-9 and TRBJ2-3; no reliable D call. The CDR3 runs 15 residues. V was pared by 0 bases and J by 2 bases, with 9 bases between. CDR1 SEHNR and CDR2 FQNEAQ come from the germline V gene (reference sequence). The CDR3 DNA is TGTGCCAGCAGCTTAGCAGGAGTGATCACAGATACGCAGTATTTT. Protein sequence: CASSLAGVITDTQYF.

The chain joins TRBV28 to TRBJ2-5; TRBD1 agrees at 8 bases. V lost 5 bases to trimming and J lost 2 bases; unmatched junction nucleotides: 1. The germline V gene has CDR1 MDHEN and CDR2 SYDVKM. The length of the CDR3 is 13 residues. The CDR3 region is CASSRTGQETQYF. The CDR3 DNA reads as TGTGCCAGCAGTCGGACAGGGCAAGAGACCCAGTACTTC.

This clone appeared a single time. In DNA form, the CDR3 reads TGTGCCAGCACCTCCCTTTGGGGGGTACAGTTCTTC. This encodes CASTSLWGVQFF. The chain joins TRBV11-2 to TRBJ2-1; the D gene is possibly TRBD2 (6 bases). Trimming left V 7 bases short and J 13 bases short, with 17 bases between. Per the germline V gene, CDR1 is SGHAT and CDR2 is FQNNGV. The CDR3 has 12 amino acids.

The CDR3: CASSYSRNTEAFF. The CDR3 DNA reads TGTGCCAGCAGTTACAGCCGGAACACTGAAGCTTTCTTT. The rearrangement joins TRBV7-8 to TRBJ1-1; D gene uncertain. Per the germline V gene, CDR1 is SGHVS and CDR2 is FQNEAQ. The length of the CDR3 is 13 residues. V lost 6 bases and J 1 base, leaving 9 bases between the germline ends.

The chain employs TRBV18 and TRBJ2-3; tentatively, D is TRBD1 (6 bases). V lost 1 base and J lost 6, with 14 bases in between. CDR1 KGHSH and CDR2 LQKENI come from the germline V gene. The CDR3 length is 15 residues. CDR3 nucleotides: TGTGCCAGCTCACCACGCAGGGGAGAGGGCGATACGCAGTATTTT. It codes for CASSPRRGEGDTQYF. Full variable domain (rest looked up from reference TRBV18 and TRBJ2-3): NAGVMQNPRHLVRRRGQEARLRCSPMKGHSHVYWYRQLPEEGLKFMVYLQKENIIDESGMPKERFSAEFPKEGPSILRIQQVVRGDSAAYFCASSPRRGEGDTQYFGPGTRLTVL.

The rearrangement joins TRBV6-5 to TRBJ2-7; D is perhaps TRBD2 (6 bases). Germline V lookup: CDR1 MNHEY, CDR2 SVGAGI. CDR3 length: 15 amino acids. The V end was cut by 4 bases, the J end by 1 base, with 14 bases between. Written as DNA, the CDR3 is TGTGCCAGCAGTTCCCCGGCGAGCGGGTCCTACGAGCAGTACTTC. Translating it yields CASSSPASGSYEQYF.

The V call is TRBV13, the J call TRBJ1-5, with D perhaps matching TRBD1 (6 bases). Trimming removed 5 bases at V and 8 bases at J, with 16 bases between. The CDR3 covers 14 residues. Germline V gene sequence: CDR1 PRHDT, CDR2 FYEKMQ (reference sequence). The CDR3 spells CASSQGGSAEPQHF. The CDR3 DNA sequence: TGTGCCAGCAGCCAAGGGGGGTCTGCGGAGCCCCAGCATTTT.

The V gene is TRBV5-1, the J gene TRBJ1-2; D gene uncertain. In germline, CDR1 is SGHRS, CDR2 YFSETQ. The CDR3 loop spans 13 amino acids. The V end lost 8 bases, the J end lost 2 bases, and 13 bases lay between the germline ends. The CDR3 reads CASNSGQNYGYTF. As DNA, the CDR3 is TGCGCCAGTAACTCCGGGCAGAACTATGGCTACACCTTC.